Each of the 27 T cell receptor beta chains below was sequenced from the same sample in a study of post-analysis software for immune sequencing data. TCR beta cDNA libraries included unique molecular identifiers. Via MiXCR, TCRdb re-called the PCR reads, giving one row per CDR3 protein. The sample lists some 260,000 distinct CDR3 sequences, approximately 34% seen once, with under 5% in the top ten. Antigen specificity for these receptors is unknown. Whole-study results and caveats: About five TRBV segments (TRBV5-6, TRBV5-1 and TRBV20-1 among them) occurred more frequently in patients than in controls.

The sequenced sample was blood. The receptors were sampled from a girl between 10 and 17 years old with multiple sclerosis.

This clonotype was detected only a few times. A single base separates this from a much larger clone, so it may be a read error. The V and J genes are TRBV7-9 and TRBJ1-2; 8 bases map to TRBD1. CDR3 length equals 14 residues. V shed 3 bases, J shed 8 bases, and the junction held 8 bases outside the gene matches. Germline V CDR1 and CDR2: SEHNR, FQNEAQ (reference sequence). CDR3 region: CASSFLRGHLGYTF. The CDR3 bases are TGTGCCAGCAGCTTCCTCAGGGGGCATTTAGGCTACACCTTC.

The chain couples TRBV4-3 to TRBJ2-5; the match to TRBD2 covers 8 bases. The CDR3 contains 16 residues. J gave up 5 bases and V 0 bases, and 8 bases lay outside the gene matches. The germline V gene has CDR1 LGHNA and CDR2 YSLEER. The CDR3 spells CASSQDYGRGGETQYF. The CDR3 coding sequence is TGCGCCAGCAGCCAAGATTACGGGAGGGGTGGCGAGACCCAGTACTTC.

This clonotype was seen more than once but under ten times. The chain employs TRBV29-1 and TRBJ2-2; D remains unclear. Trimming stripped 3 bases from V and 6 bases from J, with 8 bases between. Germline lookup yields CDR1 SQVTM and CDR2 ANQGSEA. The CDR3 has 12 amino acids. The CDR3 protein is CSVDRPAGELFF. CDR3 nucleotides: TGCAGCGTTGATCGACCGGCCGGGGAGCTGTTTTTT.

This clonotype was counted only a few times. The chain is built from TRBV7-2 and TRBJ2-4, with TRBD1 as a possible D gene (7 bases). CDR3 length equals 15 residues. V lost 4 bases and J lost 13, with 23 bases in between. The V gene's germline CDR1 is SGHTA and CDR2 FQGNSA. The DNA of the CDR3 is TGTGCCAGCAGCTGGAACAGGGACAGTTGGGGGGAGCAGTACTTC. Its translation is CASSWNRDSWGEQYF.

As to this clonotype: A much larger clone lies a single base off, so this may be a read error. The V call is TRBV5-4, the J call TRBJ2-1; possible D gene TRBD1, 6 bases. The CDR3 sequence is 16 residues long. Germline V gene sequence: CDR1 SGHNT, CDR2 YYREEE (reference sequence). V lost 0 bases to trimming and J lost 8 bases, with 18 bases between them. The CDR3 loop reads CASSLGVTGWAHEQFF. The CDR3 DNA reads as TGTGCCAGCAGCTTGGGGGTGACAGGCTGGGCCCATGAGCAGTTCTTC.

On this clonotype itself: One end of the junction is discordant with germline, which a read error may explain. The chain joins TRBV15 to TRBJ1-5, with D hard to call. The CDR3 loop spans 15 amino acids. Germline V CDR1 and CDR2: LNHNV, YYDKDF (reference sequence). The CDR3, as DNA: TGTGCCACCCTCCCGGGCCCGGGGAGCAATCGGCCCCAGCATTTT. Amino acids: CATLPGPGSNRPQHF.

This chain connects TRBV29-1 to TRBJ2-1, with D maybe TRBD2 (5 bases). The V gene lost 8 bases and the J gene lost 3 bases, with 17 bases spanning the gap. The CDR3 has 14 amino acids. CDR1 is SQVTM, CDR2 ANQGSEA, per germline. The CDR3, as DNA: TGCAGCACCGAATCGCTAGACTACTACAATGAGCAGTTCTTC. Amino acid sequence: CSTESLDYYNEQFF.

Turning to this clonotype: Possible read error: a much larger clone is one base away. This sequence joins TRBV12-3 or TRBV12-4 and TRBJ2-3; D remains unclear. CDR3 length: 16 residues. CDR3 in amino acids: CASSRARPGNVDAQYF. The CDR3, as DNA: TGTGCCAGCAGTCGCGCGCGGCCCGGAAATGTAGATGCGCAGTATTTT.

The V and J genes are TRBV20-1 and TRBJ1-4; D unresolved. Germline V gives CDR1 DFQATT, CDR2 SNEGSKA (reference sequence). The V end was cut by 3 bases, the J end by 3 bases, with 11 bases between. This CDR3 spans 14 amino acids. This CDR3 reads CSARDSWANEKLFF. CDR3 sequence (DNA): TGCAGTGCTAGGGACTCTTGGGCTAATGAAAAACTGTTTTTT.

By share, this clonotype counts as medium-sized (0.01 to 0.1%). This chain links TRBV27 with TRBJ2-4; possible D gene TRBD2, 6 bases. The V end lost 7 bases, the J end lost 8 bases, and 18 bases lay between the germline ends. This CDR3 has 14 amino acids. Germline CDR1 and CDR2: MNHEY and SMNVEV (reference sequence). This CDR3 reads CASKGGGDVDIQYF. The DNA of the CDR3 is TGTGCCAGCAAGGGTGGAGGGGACGTGGACATTCAGTACTTC.

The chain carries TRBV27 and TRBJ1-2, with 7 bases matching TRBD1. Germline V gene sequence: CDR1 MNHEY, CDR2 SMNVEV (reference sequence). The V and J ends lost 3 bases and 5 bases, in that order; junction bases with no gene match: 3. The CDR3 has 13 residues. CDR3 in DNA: TGTGCCAGCAGTTTCTCCAGGGGGTATGGCTACACCTTC. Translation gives CASSFSRGYGYTF.

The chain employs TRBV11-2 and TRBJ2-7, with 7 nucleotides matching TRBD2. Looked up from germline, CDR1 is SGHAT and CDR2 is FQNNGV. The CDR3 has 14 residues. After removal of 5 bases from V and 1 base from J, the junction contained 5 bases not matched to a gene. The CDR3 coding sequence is TGTGCCAGCAGCCGCGGACTAGGATCCTACGAGCAGTACTTC. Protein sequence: CASSRGLGSYEQYF.

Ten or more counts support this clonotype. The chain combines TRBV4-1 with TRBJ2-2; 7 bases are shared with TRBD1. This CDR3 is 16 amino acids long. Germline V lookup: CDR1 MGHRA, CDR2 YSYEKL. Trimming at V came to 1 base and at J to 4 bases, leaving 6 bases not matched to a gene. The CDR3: CASSQVPGGSTGELFF. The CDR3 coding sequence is TGCGCCAGCAGCCAAGTCCCAGGGGGTAGCACCGGGGAGCTGTTTTTT.

The CDR3 bases are TGCAGTGCTCCTAGGGGCCCCGGGGCTGAAGCTTTCTTT. As protein: CSAPRGPGAEAFF. The chain recombines TRBV20-1 with TRBJ1-1; D is possibly TRBD1 (5 bases). The CDR3 is made up of 13 amino acids. The germline V gene has CDR1 DFQATT and CDR2 SNEGSKA (reference sequence). Trimming took 5 bases from V and 6 from J, leaving 16 bases between them.

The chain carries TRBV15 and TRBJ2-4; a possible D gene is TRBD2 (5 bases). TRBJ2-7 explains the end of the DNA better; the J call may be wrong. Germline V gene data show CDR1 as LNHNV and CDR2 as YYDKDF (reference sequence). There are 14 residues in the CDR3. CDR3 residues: CATSRVHSGNEQYF. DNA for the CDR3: TGTGCCACCAGCAGAGTCCATTCGGGAAACGAGCAGTACTTC.

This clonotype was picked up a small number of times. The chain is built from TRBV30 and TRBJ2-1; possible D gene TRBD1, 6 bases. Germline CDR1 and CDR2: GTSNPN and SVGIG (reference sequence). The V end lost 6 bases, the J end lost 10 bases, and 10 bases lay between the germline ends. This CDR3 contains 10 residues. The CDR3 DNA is TGTGCCTGTCAGGGGATGGAGCAGTTCTTC. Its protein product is CACQGMEQFF.

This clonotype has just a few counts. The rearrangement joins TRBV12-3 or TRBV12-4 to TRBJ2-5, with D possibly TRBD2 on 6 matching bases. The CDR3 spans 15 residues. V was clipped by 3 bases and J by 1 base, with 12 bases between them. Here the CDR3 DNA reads TGTGCCAGCAGTTTCTCCCGGGAGCCCCAAGAGACCCAGTACTTC. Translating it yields CASSFSREPQETQYF.

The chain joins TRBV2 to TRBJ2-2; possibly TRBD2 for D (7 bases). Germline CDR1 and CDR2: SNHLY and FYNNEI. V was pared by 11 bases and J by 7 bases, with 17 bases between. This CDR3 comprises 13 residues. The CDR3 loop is CAGQLREHGELFF. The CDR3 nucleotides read TGTGCCGGACAGCTGCGGGAGCACGGGGAGCTGTTTTTT. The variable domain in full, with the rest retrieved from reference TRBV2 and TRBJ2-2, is EPEVTQTPSHQVTQMGQEVILRCVPISNHLYFYWYRQILGQKVEFLVSFYNNEISEKSEIFDDQFSVERPDGSNFTLKIRSTKLEDSAMYFCAGQLREHGELFFGEGSRLTVL.

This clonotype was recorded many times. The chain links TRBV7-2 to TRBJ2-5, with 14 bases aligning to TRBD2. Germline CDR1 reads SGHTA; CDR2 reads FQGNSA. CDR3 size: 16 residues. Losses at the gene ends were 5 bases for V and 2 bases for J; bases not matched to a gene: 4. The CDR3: CASSVGLAGGQETQYF. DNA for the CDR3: TGTGCCAGCAGCGTCGGACTAGCGGGGGGTCAAGAGACCCAGTACTTC.

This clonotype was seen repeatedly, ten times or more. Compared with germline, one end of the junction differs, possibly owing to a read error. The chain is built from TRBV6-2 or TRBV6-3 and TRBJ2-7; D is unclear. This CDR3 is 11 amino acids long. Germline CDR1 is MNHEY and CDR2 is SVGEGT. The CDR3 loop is CASSNSYEQYF. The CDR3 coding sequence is TGTGCCAGCAGTAACTCCTACGAGCAGTACTTC.

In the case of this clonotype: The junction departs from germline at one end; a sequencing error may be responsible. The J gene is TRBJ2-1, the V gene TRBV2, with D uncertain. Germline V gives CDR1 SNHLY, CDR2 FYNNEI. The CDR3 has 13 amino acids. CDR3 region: CAGSVNSYNEQFF. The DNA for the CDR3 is TGTGCCGGCAGTGTAAACAGCTACAATGAGCAGTTCTTC.

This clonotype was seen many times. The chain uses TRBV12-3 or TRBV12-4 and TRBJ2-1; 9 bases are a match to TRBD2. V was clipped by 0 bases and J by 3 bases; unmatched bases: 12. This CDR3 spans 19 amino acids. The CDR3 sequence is CASSLAQNSGGWGYNEQFF. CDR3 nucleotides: TGTGCCAGCAGTTTAGCGCAGAATAGCGGGGGATGGGGCTACAATGAGCAGTTCTTC.

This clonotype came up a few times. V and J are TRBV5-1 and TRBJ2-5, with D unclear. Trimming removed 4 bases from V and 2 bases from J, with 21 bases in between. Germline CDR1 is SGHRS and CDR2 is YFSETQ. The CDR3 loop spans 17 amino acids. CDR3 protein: CASSAASGLCRQETQYF. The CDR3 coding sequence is TGCGCCAGCAGCGCGGCATCCGGGCTCTGTCGTCAAGAGACCCAGTACTTC.

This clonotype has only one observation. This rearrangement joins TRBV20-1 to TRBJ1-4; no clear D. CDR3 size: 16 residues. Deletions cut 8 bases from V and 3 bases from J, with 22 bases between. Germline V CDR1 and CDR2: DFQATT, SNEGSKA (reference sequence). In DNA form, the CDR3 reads TGCAGTCCACAGAAGGCAGGCCGGATCTCTAATGAAAAACTGTTTTTT. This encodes CSPQKAGRISNEKLFF.

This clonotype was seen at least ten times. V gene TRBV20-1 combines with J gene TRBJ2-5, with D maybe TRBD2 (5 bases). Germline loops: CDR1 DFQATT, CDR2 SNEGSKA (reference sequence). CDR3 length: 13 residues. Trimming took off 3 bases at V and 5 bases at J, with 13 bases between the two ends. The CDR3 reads CSARSPGGETQYF. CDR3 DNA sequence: TGCAGTGCTAGGAGCCCCGGCGGGGAGACCCAGTACTTC.

As DNA, the CDR3 is TGTGCCAGCAGTCCCCTTTCTGGGGGAGACACTGAAGCTTTCTTT. Translation gives CASSPLSGGDTEAFF. The rearrangement links TRBV28 to TRBJ1-1, with a weak D call TRBD1 (5 bases). This CDR3 has 15 amino acids. Germline-derived CDR1 and CDR2 are MDHEN and SYDVKM. V gave up 5 bases and J gave up 3 bases, with 16 bases separating them.

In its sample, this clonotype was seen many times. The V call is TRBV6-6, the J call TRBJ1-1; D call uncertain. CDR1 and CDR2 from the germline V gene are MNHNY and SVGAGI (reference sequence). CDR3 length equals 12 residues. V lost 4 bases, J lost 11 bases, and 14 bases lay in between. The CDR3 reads CASSFQTSGAFF. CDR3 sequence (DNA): TGTGCCAGCAGTTTTCAGACATCGGGGGCTTTCTTT.